Listed below are T cell receptor beta chains from one sample, sequenced in a study of control samples from healthy donors and cancer patients. The repertoire was sequenced with immunoSEQ multiplex PCR; TCRdb's copy has only in-frame clones and lacks some. The sample consists of some 100,000 clones, more than 85% of them appearing once. The sample consisted of blood. The receptors derive from a man aged 18 to 29 in good health. The CDR3 runs from the conserved cysteine through the conserved F or W. A D gene is named only where the DNA matches it firmly. Rows give clone size only sometimes, using once, few, many, or a class for an expanded clone.

J gene: TRBJ1-1; V gene: TRBV11-2; D gene: NA; clone size: NA; CDR3 DNA: TGTGCCAGCAGCTTGGAATTTCGGGACACTGAAGCTTTCTTT; CDR3 protein: CASSLEFRDTEAFF
J gene: TRBJ1-2; V gene: TRBV7-9; D gene: NA; clone size: NA; CDR3 DNA: TGTGCCAGCAGTTTCGACAGCACCGGCTACACCTTC; CDR3 protein: CASSFDSTGYTF
J gene: TRBJ1-2; V gene: TRBV19; D gene: NA; clone size: NA; CDR3 DNA: TGTGCCAGTAGTAAGGACACCTTAAAATACACCTTC; CDR3 protein: CASSKDTLKYTF
J gene: TRBJ1-4; V gene: TRBV2; D gene: NA; clone size: NA; CDR3 DNA: TGTGCCAGCAGCGGGGTGGGGCCTGAAAAACTGTTTTTT; CDR3 protein: CASSGVGPEKLFF
J gene: TRBJ1-2; V gene: TRBV6-1; D gene: NA; clone size: NA; CDR3 DNA: TGTGCCAGCAGTGAAAATACCCTTAACTATGGCTACACCTTC; CDR3 protein: CASSENTLNYGYTF
J gene: TRBJ1-2; V gene: TRBV19; D gene: TRBD1; clone size: few; CDR3 DNA: TGTGCCAGTAGTATGGGACCCGGACAGGGCCGCTATGGCTACACCTTC; CDR3 protein: CASSMGPGQGRYGYTF
J gene: TRBJ1-2; V gene: TRBV5-1; D gene: NA; clone size: NA; CDR3 DNA: TGCGCCAGCAGCTTCGGACAGCTCTATGGCTACACCTTC; CDR3 protein: CASSFGQLYGYTF
J gene: TRBJ1-5; V gene: TRBV29-1; D gene: NA; clone size: once; CDR3 DNA: TGCAGCGTTGGTGGGGGAAGTCAGCCCCAGCATTTT; CDR3 protein: CSVGGGSQPQHF
J gene: TRBJ2-1; V gene: TRBV11-3; D gene: NA; clone size: once; CDR3 DNA: TGTGCCAGCAGCCCCCAGGGTGCCGGAGGGAATGAGCAGTTCTTC; CDR3 protein: CASSPQGAGGNEQFF
J gene: TRBJ1-5; V gene: TRBV28; D gene: NA; clone size: NA; CDR3 DNA: TGTGCCAGCAGGGGGGGGGACCAGCCCCAGCATTTT; CDR3 protein: CASRGGDQPQHF
J gene: TRBJ2-2; V gene: TRBV4-2; D gene: NA; clone size: NA; CDR3 DNA: TGTGCCAGCAGCCCAGCCCCGAGGAAGGCGGACACCGGGGAGCTGTTTTTT; CDR3 protein: CASSPAPRKADTGELFF
J gene: TRBJ2-3; V gene: TRBV7-2; D gene: TRBD2; clone size: NA; CDR3 DNA: TGTGCCAGCAGCCTTACTTTCGCCCTTAGCGGGAGAACAGATACGCAGTATTTT; CDR3 protein: CASSLTFALSGRTDTQYF
J gene: TRBJ1-5; V gene: TRBV6-5; D gene: NA; clone size: NA; CDR3 DNA: TGTGCCAGCAGTCAATTGGGGGCCCAGCATTTT; CDR3 protein: CASSQLGAQHF
J gene: TRBJ1-1; V gene: TRBV5-4; D gene: TRBD1; clone size: NA; CDR3 DNA: TGTGCCAGCAGCCGAGGACAGGGAGATTCTGAAGCTTTCTTT; CDR3 protein: CASSRGQGDSEAFF
J gene: TRBJ2-1; V gene: TRBV13; D gene: NA; clone size: NA; CDR3 DNA: TGTGCCAGCAGCTCCATTAAGATCGAGCAGTTCTTC; CDR3 protein: CASSSIKIEQFF
J gene: TRBJ1-5; V gene: TRBV5-5; D gene: NA; clone size: NA; CDR3 DNA: TGTGCCAGCAGCTTGCGTTTAATCAGATGGGATAGCAATCAGCCCCAGCATTTT; CDR3 protein: CASSLRLIRWDSNQPQHF
J gene: TRBJ2-1; V gene: TRBV6-5; D gene: NA; clone size: NA; CDR3 DNA: TGTGCCAGCTTGACTAGTCTACCGAACAATGAGCAGTTCTTC; CDR3 protein: CASLTSLPNNEQFF
J gene: TRBJ1-5; V gene: TRBV6-2/TRBV6-3; D gene: NA; clone size: NA; CDR3 DNA: TGTGCCAGCAGTTACCTGAGCCCGCGCTACCCTAATCAGCCCCAGCATTTT; CDR3 protein: CASSYLSPRYPNQPQHF
J gene: TRBJ1-1; V gene: TRBV5-1; D gene: TRBD1; clone size: NA; CDR3 DNA: TGCGCCAGCAGCATAGAAACAGGGGGCGTAGCTGAAGCTTTCTTT; CDR3 protein: CASSIETGGVAEAFF
J gene: TRBJ1-3; V gene: TRBV5-1; D gene: TRBD1; clone size: NA; CDR3 DNA: TGCGCCAGCAGCGACGGACAGGTTGGAAACACCATATATTTT; CDR3 protein: CASSDGQVGNTIYF
J gene: TRBJ1-6; V gene: TRBV25-1; D gene: NA; clone size: NA; CDR3 DNA: TGTGCCAGCAGTGACCCCGGTTTGACGGGGAATTCACCCCTCCACTTT; CDR3 protein: CASSDPGLTGNSPLHF
J gene: TRBJ1-5; V gene: TRBV27; D gene: TRBD1; clone size: NA; CDR3 DNA: TGTGCCAGCAGTCTTTACAGGGGGTATCAGCCCCAGCATTTT; CDR3 protein: CASSLYRGYQPQHF
J gene: TRBJ2-6; V gene: TRBV30; D gene: NA; clone size: NA; CDR3 DNA: TGTGCCTGGAGGCGAAGGGCAGGGGCTAACTCTGGGGCCAACGTCCTGACTTTC; CDR3 protein: CAWRRRAGANSGANVLTF
J gene: TRBJ2-2; V gene: TRBV11-3; D gene: NA; clone size: NA; CDR3 DNA: TGTGCCAGCAGCCCTGACCCTTCACCCGGGGAGCTGTTTTTT; CDR3 protein: CASSPDPSPGELFF
J gene: TRBJ2-7; V gene: TRBV6-1; D gene: TRBD2; clone size: NA; CDR3 DNA: TGTGCCAGCAGTGAAGCTAGCGGGGGGGCCGAGCAGTACTTC; CDR3 protein: CASSEASGGAEQYF
J gene: TRBJ2-1; V gene: TRBV27; D gene: NA; clone size: NA; CDR3 DNA: TGTGCCAGCAGTTTTAAACAGTCACCCAACAATGAGCAGTTCTTC; CDR3 protein: CASSFKQSPNNEQFF
J gene: TRBJ2-7; V gene: TRBV27; D gene: TRBD1; clone size: NA; CDR3 DNA: TGTGCCAGCAGTTTGACAGGGGGGGCCTACGAGCAGTACTTC; CDR3 protein: CASSLTGGAYEQYF
J gene: TRBJ1-1; V gene: TRBV12-3/TRBV12-4; D gene: NA; clone size: NA; CDR3 DNA: TGTGCCAGCAGTCCCGACAGAGAAGCTTTCTTT; CDR3 protein: CASSPDREAFF
J gene: TRBJ1-2; V gene: TRBV6-5; D gene: NA; clone size: NA; CDR3 DNA: TGTGCCAGCATGGACTCCCACCCGGCGGACTATGGCTACACCTTC; CDR3 protein: CASMDSHPADYGYTF
J gene: TRBJ2-3; V gene: TRBV6-1; D gene: TRBD2; clone size: few; CDR3 DNA: TGTGCCAGCAGTGAAGGACTAGCGGGCACAGATACGCAGTATTTT; CDR3 protein: CASSEGLAGTDTQYF
J gene: TRBJ1-2; V gene: TRBV5-1; D gene: NA; clone size: NA; CDR3 DNA: TGCGCCAGCAGCGTGGGGGCAGATGGCTACACCTTC; CDR3 protein: CASSVGADGYTF
J gene: TRBJ1-5; V gene: TRBV7-2; D gene: TRBD1; clone size: NA; CDR3 DNA: TGTGCCAGCAGCTTAGCGACCGGGACAGAGAATCAGCCCCAGCATTTT; CDR3 protein: CASSLATGTENQPQHF
J gene: TRBJ2-6; V gene: TRBV7-9; D gene: NA; clone size: NA; CDR3 DNA: TGTGCCAGCAGCTTACAGGTACCCGGGGCCAACGTCCTGACTTTC; CDR3 protein: CASSLQVPGANVLTF
J gene: TRBJ2-5; V gene: TRBV18; D gene: NA; clone size: NA; CDR3 DNA: TGTGCCAGCTCACTAGGAGCGGTAAGAGAGACCCAGTACTTC; CDR3 protein: CASSLGAVRETQYF
J gene: TRBJ2-7; V gene: TRBV5-1; D gene: NA; clone size: NA; CDR3 DNA: TGCGCCAGCAGCTTGGATCCGGGAGCCCTCTACGAGCAGTACTTC; CDR3 protein: CASSLDPGALYEQYF
J gene: TRBJ2-3; V gene: TRBV5-1; D gene: NA; clone size: NA; CDR3 DNA: TGCGCCAGCAGCTTGCTGGGCGGCACAGATACGCAGTATTTT; CDR3 protein: CASSLLGGTDTQYF